Below, 14 T cell receptor beta chains from the same sample are listed, as sequenced in a study of T cell responses to AZD1222 COVID-19 vaccine. Measured with immunoSEQ multiplex PCR; TCRdb has only the in-frame clones, and not every one. The data hold 95,000 to 150,000 clones, with 75% to 90% observed a single time. This specimen consisted of peripheral blood, obtained on day 0 of AZD1222 vaccination. These receptors were collected from an adult in good health.

The rearrangement uses TRBV2 and TRBJ1-5; D call uncertain. Germline V gene sequence: CDR1 SNHLY, CDR2 FYNNEI. The CDR3 is 12 residues long. The V gene lost 6 bases and the J gene lost 6 bases, with 9 bases spanning the gap. The CDR3 DNA sequence: TGTGCCAGCAGGATCGGGTTTCAGCCCCAGCATTTT. Residues: CASRIGFQPQHF. Complete variable domain (other parts from reference TRBV2 and TRBJ1-5): EPEVTQTPSHQVTQMGQEVILRCVPISNHLYFYWYRQILGQKVEFLVSFYNNEISEKSEIFDDQFSVERPDGSNFTLKIRSTKLEDSAMYFCASRIGFQPQHFGDGTRLSIL.

The V call is TRBV5-6, the J call TRBJ1-2, with 7 bases aligning to TRBD1. J was trimmed by 8 bases and V by 1 base; bases with no gene match: 11. The CDR3 contains 15 residues. Germline V gene sequence: CDR1 SGHDT, CDR2 YYEEEE. The CDR3 region has the DNA TGTGCCAGCAGCTTGCCTCAAACAAGACAGGGCGGCTACACCTTC. This translates into CASSLPQTRQGGYTF.

This chain uses TRBV11-2 with TRBJ2-7; 9 nucleotides align to TRBD2. Unmatched junction bases numbered 7, after V lost 4 bases and J lost 3 bases. CDR3 length equals 15 residues. CDR1 is SGHAT and CDR2 is FQNNGV in the germline V gene. This chain's CDR3 is CASSYPASGIYEQYF. In nucleotides, the CDR3 is TGTGCCAGCAGCTACCCGGCTAGCGGGATCTACGAGCAGTACTTC.

The genes are TRBV28 and TRBJ1-5, with D hard to call. Germline V gives CDR1 MDHEN, CDR2 SYDVKM. CDR3 size: 12 residues. V was cut by 5 bases and J by 4 bases, with 6 bases left in between. In DNA, the CDR3 is TGTGCCAGCAGTCCGATTAATCAGCCCCAGCATTTT. As protein: CASSPINQPQHF.

J is TRBJ2-7 and V is TRBV27; TRBD1 is a possible D gene (5 bases). The CDR3 loop spans 15 amino acids. Germline CDR1 MNHEY, CDR2 SMNVEV (reference sequence). V lost 7 bases and J lost 6, with 22 bases in between. CDR3 loop: CASTLSGRVRLEQYF. As DNA, the CDR3 is TGTGCCAGCACTCTAAGTGGCAGGGTCAGACTCGAGCAGTACTTC.

This clone was recorded only once. V is TRBV19 and J is TRBJ1-2, with TRBD1 matching over 8 bases. V trimming: 3 bases; J trimming: 3 bases; junction bases outside the gene matches: 0. The CDR3 is 13 amino acids. The germline gives CDR1 LNHDA, CDR2 SQIVND (reference sequence). DNA for the CDR3: TGTGCCAGTAGTATGACAGGGGACTATGGCTACACCTTC. It yields the protein CASSMTGDYGYTF.

This clone was seen just once. For the CDR3, the DNA is TGTGCCAGCAGTTTTTCCCGGAAACCCTTCTACGAGCAGTACTTC. Translation gives CASSFSRKPFYEQYF. The V gene is TRBV28, the J gene TRBJ2-7, with D uncertain. There are 15 residues in the CDR3. CDR1 is MDHEN, CDR2 SYDVKM, per germline. The V and J ends lost 3 bases and 3 bases respectively, with 15 bases between them. The variable domain in full, with the rest retrieved from reference TRBV28 and TRBJ2-7, is DVKVTQSSRYLVKRTGEKVFLECVQDMDHENMFWYRQDPGLGLRLIYFSYDVKMKEKGDIPEGYSVSREKKERFSLILESASTNQTSMYLCASSFSRKPFYEQYFGPGTRLTVT.

This clone was recorded a few times. This chain joins TRBV5-6 and TRBJ1-2; D unclear. Germline V gene sequence: CDR1 SGHDT, CDR2 YYEEEE. This CDR3 spans 13 amino acids. Between the trimmed V and J ends, which lost 4 bases and 4 bases, there was a span of 11 bases. The CDR3 DNA is TGTGCCAGCAGCACCACCCCCGCCTATGGCTACACCTTC. Protein product: CASSTTPAYGYTF.

The chain uses TRBV2 and TRBJ1-2, with TRBD1 matching over 8 bases. Losses at the gene ends were 8 bases for V and 4 bases for J; bases not matched to a gene: 3. Per the germline V gene, CDR1 is SNHLY and CDR2 is FYNNEI. CDR3 length: 12 amino acids. This chain's CDR3 is CASGTGIYGYTF. Here the CDR3 DNA reads TGTGCCAGCGGGACAGGAATCTATGGCTACACCTTC.

The genes are TRBV3-1 (or the pseudogene TRBV3-2) and TRBJ2-7; no reliable D call. V was shortened by 0 bases and J by 2 bases, with 11 bases between the two germline ends. Germline V CDR1 and CDR2: LGHDT, YNNKEL (reference sequence). This CDR3 has 15 residues. This CDR3 reads CASSQELQPAYEQYF. CDR3 in DNA: TGTGCCAGCAGCCAAGAATTACAGCCCGCCTACGAGCAGTACTTC.

CDR3 residues: CASSRLAGARETQYF. DNA of the CDR3: TGTGCCAGCAGCCGGCTAGCGGGTGCCCGGGAGACCCAGTACTTC. The rearrangement links TRBV7-8 to TRBJ2-5; 8 positions agree with TRBD2. The CDR3 sequence is 15 residues long. V was pared by 5 bases and J by 5 bases, with 10 bases of the junction left unmatched. Germline V gives CDR1 SGHVS, CDR2 FQNEAQ.

The chain employs TRBV11-2 and TRBJ1-2; D gene unclear. V was cut by 3 bases and J by 4 bases, with 12 bases left in between. The CDR3 is 14 residues long. Germline CDR1 is SGHAT and CDR2 is FQNNGV. The CDR3 nucleotides read TGTGCCAGCAGCTTTGTGACGGGTAGCTATGGCTACACCTTC. It codes for CASSFVTGSYGYTF. The variable domain in full, with the rest retrieved from reference TRBV11-2 and TRBJ1-2, is EAGVAQSPRYKIIEKRQSVAFWCNPISGHATLYWYQQILGQGPKLLIQFQNNGVVDDSQLPKDRFSAERLKGVDSTLKIQPAKLEDSAVYLCASSFVTGSYGYTFGSGTRLTVV.

This chain connects TRBV20-1 to TRBJ2-5; a weak D match, TRBD2 (6 bases). Trimming removed 3 bases from V and 5 bases from J, with 16 bases in between. The CDR3 has 14 amino acids. From germline, CDR1 is DFQATT and CDR2 SNEGSKA (reference sequence). CDR3 sequence reads: CSASLGPGRETQYF. In DNA form, the CDR3 reads TGCAGTGCTAGTCTAGGGCCAGGGAGGGAGACCCAGTACTTC.

V and J are TRBV5-6 and TRBJ1-3; 9 bases line up with TRBD1. The germline gives CDR1 SGHDT, CDR2 YYEEEE. The V segment lost 4 bases and the J segment 5 bases; nucleotides outside the gene matches: 10. The CDR3 is made up of 16 amino acids. This chain's CDR3 is CASSPGTGTGRNTIYF. CDR3 in DNA: TGTGCCAGCAGCCCCGGGACAGGGACAGGGCGAAACACCATATATTTT.